This T cell receptor (beta chain) was recovered during a study of a mutant IDH1 vaccine in newly diagnosed glioma. General study results and limits: Seemingly, top peripheral T cell clonotype changes bore no relation to pseudoprogression.

The V gene's germline CDR1 is LGHNA and CDR2 YSLEER. V lost 4 bases to trimming and J lost 4 bases; unmatched junction nucleotides: 7. CDR3 length: 15 amino acids. As to time point: week 5, during vaccination. Every single dose of the vaccine, 300 ug of mutant IDH1 20-mer peptide, came with topical imiquimod. TCRdb keeps only in-frame clones here, not all; method: immunoSEQ multiplex PCR. The sample consists of tens of thousands of clones, around 92% of them appearing once. Remarks on this clone: As yet, its antigen is unknown.

The chain recombines TRBV4-3 with TRBJ1-1; 9 bases line up with TRBD1. The specimen comprised PBMCs, sampled from a glioma patient whose treatment included an IDH1 peptide vaccine. This receptor was identified in a man younger than 35 with glioma. The CDR3 loop is CASSPGTGRSTEAFF. The DNA for the CDR3 is TGCGCCAGCAGCCCCGGGACAGGGAGGAGCACTGAAGCTTTCTTT.